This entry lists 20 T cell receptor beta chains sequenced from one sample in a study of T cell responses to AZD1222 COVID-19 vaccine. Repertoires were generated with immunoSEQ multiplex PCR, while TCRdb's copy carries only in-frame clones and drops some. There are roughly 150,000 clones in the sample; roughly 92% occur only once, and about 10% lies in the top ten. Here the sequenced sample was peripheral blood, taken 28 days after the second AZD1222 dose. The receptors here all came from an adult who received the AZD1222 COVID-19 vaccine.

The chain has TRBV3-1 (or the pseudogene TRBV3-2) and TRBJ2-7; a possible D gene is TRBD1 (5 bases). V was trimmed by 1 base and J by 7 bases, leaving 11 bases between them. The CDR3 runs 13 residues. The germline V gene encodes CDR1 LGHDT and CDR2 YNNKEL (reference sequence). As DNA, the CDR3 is TGTGCCAGCAGCCAAGCACGCAAGGGGGAGCAGTACTTC. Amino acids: CASSQARKGEQYF.

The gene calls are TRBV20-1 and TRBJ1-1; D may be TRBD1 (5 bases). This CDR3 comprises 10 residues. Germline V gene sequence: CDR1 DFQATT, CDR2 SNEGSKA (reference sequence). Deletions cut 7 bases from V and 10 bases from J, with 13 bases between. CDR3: CSVTVLGAFF. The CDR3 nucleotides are TGCAGTGTGACAGTCCTTGGAGCTTTCTTT.

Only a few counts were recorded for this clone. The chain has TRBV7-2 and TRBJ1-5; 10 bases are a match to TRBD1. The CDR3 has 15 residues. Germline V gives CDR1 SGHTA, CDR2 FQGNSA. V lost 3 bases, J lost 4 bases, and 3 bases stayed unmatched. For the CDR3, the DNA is TGTGCCAGCAGCTTGGGACAGGGGTTGAATCAGCCCCAGCATTTT. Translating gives CASSLGQGLNQPQHF.

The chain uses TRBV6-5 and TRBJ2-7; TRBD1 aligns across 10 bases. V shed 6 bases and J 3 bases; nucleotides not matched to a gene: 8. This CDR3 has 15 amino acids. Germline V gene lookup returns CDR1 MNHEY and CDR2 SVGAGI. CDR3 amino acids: CASRALRTGGYEQYV. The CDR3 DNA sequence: TGTGCCAGCAGGGCCTTGAGGACAGGGGGCTACGAGCAGTACGTC.

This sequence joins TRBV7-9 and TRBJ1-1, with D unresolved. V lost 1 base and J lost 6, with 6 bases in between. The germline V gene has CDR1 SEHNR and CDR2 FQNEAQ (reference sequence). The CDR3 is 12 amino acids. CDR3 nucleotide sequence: TGTGCCAGCAGCTTAGGGGTGGCTGAAGCTTTCTTT. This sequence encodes CASSLGVAEAFF.

For the CDR3, the DNA is TGTGCCAGCAGCCCAGGGGGCGCCGCTGGAAACACCATATATTTT. This sequence encodes CASSPGGAAGNTIYF. The V and J genes are TRBV7-3 and TRBJ1-3; 8 nucleotides align to TRBD1. V lost 5 bases and J lost 2; bases outside the gene matches: 5. CDR3 size: 15 residues. The germline V gene has CDR1 SGHTA and CDR2 FQGTGA. The variable domain in full, with the rest retrieved from reference TRBV7-3 and TRBJ1-3, is GAGVSQTPSNKVTEKGKYVELRCDPISGHTALYWYRQSLGQGPEFLIYFQGTGAADDSGLPNDRFFAVRPEGSVSTLKIQRTERGDSAVYLCASSPGGAAGNTIYFGEGSWLTVV.

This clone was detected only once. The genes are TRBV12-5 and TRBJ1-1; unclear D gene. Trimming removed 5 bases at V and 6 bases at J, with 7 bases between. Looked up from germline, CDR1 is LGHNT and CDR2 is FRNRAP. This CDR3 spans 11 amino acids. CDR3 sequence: CASGLSSEAFF. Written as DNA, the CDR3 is TGTGCTAGTGGTCTAAGCTCTGAAGCTTTCTTT. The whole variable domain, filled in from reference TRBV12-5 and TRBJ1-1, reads DARVTQTPRHKVTEMGQEVTMRCQPILGHNTVFWYRQTMMQGLELLAYFRNRAPLDDSGMPKDRFSAEMPDATLATLKIQPSEPRDSAVYFCASGLSSEAFFGQGTRLTVV.

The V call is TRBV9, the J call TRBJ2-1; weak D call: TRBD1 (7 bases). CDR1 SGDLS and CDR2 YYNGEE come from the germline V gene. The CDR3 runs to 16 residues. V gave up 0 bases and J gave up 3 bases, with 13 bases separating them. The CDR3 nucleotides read TGTGCCAGCAGCGTAGGCGGGACAGACCTCTACAATGAGCAGTTCTTC. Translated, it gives CASSVGGTDLYNEQFF.

CDR3 sequence reads: CASSPPGTEAFF. For the CDR3, the DNA is TGTGCCAGCAGTCCCCCCGGGACAGAAGCTTTCTTT. The V and J genes are TRBV6-5 and TRBJ1-1, with TRBD1 as a possible D gene (6 bases). There are 12 residues in the CDR3. Per germline, CDR1 MNHEY and CDR2 SVGAGI. Trimming removed 5 bases at V and 8 bases at J, with 12 bases between.

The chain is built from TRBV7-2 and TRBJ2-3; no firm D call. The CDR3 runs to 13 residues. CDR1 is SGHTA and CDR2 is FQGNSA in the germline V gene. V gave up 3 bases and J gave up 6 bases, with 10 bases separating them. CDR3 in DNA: TGTGCCAGCAGCTTTGGGTCCGTGGATACGCAGTATTTT. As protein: CASSFGSVDTQYF.

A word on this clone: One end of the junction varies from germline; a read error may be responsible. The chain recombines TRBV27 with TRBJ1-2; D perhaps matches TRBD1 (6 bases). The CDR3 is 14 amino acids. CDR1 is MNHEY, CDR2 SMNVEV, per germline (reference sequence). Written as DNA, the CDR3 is TGTGCCAGCGGTTTCGGGGGGCAGCTCTATGGCTACACCTTC. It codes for CASGFGGQLYGYTF.

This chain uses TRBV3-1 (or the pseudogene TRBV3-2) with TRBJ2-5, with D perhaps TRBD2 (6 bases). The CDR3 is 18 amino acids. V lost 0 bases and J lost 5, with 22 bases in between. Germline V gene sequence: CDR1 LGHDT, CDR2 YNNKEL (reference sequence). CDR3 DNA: TGTGCCAGCAGCCAAGATAGTAGCACGGAGCTTGGAGGGGAGACCCAGTACTTC. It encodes CASSQDSSTELGGETQYF.

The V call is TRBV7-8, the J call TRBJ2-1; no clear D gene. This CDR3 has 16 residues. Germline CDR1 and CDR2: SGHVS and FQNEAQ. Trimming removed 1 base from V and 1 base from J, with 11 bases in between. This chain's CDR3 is CASSLVWPPSYNEQFF. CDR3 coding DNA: TGTGCCAGCAGCTTAGTCTGGCCGCCATCCTACAATGAGCAGTTCTTC.

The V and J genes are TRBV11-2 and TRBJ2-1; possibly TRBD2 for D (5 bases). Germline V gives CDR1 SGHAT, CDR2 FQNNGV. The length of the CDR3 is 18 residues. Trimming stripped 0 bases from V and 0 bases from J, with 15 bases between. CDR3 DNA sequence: TGTGCCAGCAGCTTAGATCCCGGGCTAGCTTTCTCCTACAATGAGCAGTTCTTC. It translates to CASSLDPGLAFSYNEQFF.

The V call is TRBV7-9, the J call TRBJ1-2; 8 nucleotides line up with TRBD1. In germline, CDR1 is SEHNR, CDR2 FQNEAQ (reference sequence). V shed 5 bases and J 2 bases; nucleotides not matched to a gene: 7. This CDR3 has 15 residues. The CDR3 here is CASSPSTGENYGYTF. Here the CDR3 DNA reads TGTGCCAGCAGCCCTTCGACAGGGGAGAACTATGGCTACACCTTC.

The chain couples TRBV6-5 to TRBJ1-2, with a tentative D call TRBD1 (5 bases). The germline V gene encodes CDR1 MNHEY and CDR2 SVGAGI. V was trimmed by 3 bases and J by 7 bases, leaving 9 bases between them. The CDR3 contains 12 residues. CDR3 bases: TGTGCCAGCAGTTATGTAAGGGGTGGCTACACCTTC. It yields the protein CASSYVRGGYTF.

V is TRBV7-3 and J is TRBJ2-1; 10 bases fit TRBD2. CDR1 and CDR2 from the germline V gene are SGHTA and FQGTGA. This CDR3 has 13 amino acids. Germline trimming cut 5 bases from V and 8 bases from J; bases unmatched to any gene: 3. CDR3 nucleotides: TGTGCCAGCAGCCAGACTAGCGGGCATGAGCAGTTCTTC. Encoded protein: CASSQTSGHEQFF.

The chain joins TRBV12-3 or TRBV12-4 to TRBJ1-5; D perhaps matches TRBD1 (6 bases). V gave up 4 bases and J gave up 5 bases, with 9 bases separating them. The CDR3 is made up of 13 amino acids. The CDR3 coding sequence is TGTGCCAGCAGTTCCGCAGGGGATCAGCCCCAGCATTTT. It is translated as CASSSAGDQPQHF.

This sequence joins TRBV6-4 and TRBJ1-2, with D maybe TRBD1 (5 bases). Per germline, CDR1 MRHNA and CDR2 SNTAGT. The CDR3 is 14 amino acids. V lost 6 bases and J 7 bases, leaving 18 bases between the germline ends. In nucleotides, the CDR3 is TGTGCCAGCAGGCCCGATCCAGGGAAGGCTGGCTACACCTTC. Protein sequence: CASRPDPGKAGYTF.

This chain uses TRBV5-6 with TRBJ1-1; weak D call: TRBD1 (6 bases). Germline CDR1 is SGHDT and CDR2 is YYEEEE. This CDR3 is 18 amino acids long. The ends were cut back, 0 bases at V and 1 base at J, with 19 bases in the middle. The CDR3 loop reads CASSLGFWGAQGNTEAFF. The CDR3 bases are TGTGCCAGCAGCTTGGGGTTTTGGGGGGCGCAGGGGAACACTGAAGCTTTCTTT.